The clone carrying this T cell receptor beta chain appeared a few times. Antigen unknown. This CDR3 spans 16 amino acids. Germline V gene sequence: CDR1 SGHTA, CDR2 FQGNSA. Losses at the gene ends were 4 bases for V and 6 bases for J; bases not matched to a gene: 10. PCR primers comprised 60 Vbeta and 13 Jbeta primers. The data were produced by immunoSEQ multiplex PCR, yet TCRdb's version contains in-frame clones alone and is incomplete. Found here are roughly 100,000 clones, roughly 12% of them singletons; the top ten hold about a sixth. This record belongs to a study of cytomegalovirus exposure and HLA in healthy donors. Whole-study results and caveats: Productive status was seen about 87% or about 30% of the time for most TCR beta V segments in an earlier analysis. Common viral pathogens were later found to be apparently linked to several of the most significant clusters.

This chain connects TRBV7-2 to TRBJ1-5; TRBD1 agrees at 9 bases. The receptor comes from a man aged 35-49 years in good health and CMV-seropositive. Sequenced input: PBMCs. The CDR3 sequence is CASSSHTGGAGQPQHF. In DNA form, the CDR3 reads TGTGCCAGCAGCTCGCACACAGGGGGCGCGGGTCAGCCCCAGCATTTT.